These 6 T cell receptor beta chains were all obtained from the same sample, sequenced in a study of T-cell reconstitution after alpha-beta-depleted transplantation in children. TCRbeta library preparation incorporated unique molecular identifiers. TCRdb called the PCR reads again in MiXCR, with one record for every CDR3 protein. There are 400,000 to 500,000 distinct CDR3 sequences in the sample; approximately 10% occur only once, and roughly 5% lies in the top ten. The sample in question was PBMCs from the stem cell graft donor, obtained from the stem cell graft. All receptors derive from a human donor who donated a stem cell graft to a child with acute myeloid leukemia.

At least ten counts were recorded for this clonotype. The chain links TRBV5-1 to TRBJ2-6; D is possibly TRBD1 (6 bases). Germline V gene data show CDR1 as SGHRS and CDR2 as YFSETQ. V was trimmed by 8 bases and J by 3 bases, leaving 9 bases between them. The CDR3 spans 13 residues. CDR3 DNA sequence: TGCGCCAGTAACAGGGATGGGGCCAACGTCCTGACTTTC. Its protein is CASNRDGANVLTF.

Many counts were recorded for this clonotype. This chain joins TRBV5-1 and TRBJ2-7, with unresolved D. V lost 4 bases and J lost 4, with 6 bases in between. CDR3 length: 11 residues. The germline gives CDR1 SGHRS, CDR2 YFSETQ. The CDR3 sequence: CASSHKYEQYV. The CDR3 region has the DNA TGCGCCAGCAGCCATAAATACGAGCAGTACGTC.

Ten or more counts support this clonotype. The chain recombines TRBV7-2 with TRBJ2-3, with 8 bases identical to TRBD1. V trimming: 4 bases; J trimming: 5 bases; junction bases outside the gene matches: 5. Germline CDR1 and CDR2: SGHTA and FQGNSA. The CDR3 is made up of 14 amino acids. CDR3 coding DNA: TGTGCCAGCAGCTCTTGGACAGGGAAAGATACGCAGTATTTT. Its protein is CASSSWTGKDTQYF. Together with reference TRBV7-2 and TRBJ2-3, the CDR3 gives the full variable domain: GAGVSQSPSNKVTEKGKDVELRCDPISGHTALYWYRQSLGQGLEFLIYFQGNSAPDKSGLPSDRFSAERTGGSVSTLTIQRTQQEDSAVYLCASSSWTGKDTQYFGPGTRLTVL.

This clonotype has a handful of counts. The gene calls are TRBV7-3 and TRBJ2-6, with TRBD1 as a possible D gene (6 bases). V was clipped by 5 bases and J by 3 bases, with 17 bases between them. The CDR3 runs to 17 residues. CDR1 is SGHTA and CDR2 is FQGTGA in the germline V gene. The DNA for the CDR3 is TGTGCCAGCAGCACCCCGCCCAGGGGAAGTGGGGCCAACGTCCTGACTTTC. Protein sequence: CASSTPPRGSGANVLTF.

This clonotype has only a few counts. The rearrangement uses TRBV7-9 and TRBJ2-5, with TRBD1 as a possible D gene (5 bases). The CDR3 extends over 14 amino acids. Germline CDR1 and CDR2: SEHNR and FQNEAQ (reference sequence). Trimming removed 2 bases from V and 5 bases from J, with 12 bases in between. This CDR3 is CASSLISGMETQYF. CDR3 nucleotides: TGTGCCAGCAGCTTAATATCAGGGATGGAGACCCAGTACTTC.

This clonotype has a handful of counts. The rearrangement joins TRBV6-5 to TRBJ1-5; D is perhaps TRBD1 (5 bases). The CDR3 is 14 residues long. The V and J ends lost 10 bases and 2 bases respectively, with 15 bases between them. CDR1 and CDR2 from the germline V gene are MNHEY and SVGAGI. The CDR3 DNA sequence: TGTGCCACCGCCGGGGGGGGTGGCAATCAGCCCCAGCATTTT. Translating it yields CATAGGGGNQPQHF.